This paragraph reports one T cell receptor beta chain. Its cognate antigen is unknown. Germline CDR1 reads SGHNT; CDR2 reads YYREEE (reference sequence). V was shortened by 10 bases and J by 0 bases, with 14 bases between the two germline ends. This CDR3 contains 13 residues. The data derive from a study of T cell responses to AZD1222 COVID-19 vaccine. Study-wide background: Second-dose intervals near 4 or 12 weeks were combined.

Findings of the study overall: Scientists sampled the repertoires only once the peak T cell response had passed. Vaccine-associated CD4 TCRs ranged over spike, dominating at 160-218 and 743-854.

TCRdb's table, derived via immunoSEQ multiplex PCR, lists solely in-frame clones and lacks some. The table includes fewer than 140,000 clones, 75% to 90% detected once. This clonotype was sampled from an adult in good health. V is TRBV5-4 and J is TRBJ2-7; TRBD1 might be the D (7 bases). The sequencing here drew on peripheral blood, taken on day 0 of AZD1222 vaccination. In nucleotides, the CDR3 is TGTGCCGAGGCGGGGACAGCCTCCTACGAGCAGTACTTC. Translation gives CAEAGTASYEQYF.